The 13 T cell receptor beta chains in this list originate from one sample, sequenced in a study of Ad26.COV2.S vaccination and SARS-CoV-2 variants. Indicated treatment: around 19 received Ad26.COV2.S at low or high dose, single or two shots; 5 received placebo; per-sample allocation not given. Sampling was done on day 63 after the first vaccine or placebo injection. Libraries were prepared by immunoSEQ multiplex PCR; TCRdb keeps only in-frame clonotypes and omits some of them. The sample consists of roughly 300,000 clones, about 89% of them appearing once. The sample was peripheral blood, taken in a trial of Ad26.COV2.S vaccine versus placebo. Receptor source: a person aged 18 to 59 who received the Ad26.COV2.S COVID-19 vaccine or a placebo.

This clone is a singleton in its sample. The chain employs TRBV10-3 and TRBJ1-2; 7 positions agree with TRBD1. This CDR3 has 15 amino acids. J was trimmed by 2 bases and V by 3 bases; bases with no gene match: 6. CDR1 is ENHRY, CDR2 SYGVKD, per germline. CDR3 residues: CAISEKTGMNYGYTF. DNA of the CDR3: TGTGCCATCAGTGAAAAGACAGGGATGAACTATGGCTACACCTTC.

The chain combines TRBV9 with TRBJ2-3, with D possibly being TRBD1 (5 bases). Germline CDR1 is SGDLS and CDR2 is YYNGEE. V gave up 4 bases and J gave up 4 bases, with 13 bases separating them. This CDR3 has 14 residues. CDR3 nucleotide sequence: TGTGCCAGCAGCTCGAGGCCAGGGTCAGATACGCAGTATTTT. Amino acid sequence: CASSSRPGSDTQYF. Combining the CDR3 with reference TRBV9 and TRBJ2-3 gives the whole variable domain DSGVTQTPKHLITATGQRVTLRCSPRSGDLSVYWYQQSLDQGLQFLIQYYNGEERAKGNILERFSAQQFPDLHSELNLSSLELGDSALYFCASSSRPGSDTQYFGPGTRLTVL.

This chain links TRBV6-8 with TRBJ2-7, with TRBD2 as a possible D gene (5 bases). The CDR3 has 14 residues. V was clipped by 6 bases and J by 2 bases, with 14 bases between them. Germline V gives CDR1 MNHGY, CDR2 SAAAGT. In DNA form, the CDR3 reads TGTGCCAGCAGGGGCGGACTCGACCCCTACGAGCAGTACTTC. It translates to CASRGGLDPYEQYF.

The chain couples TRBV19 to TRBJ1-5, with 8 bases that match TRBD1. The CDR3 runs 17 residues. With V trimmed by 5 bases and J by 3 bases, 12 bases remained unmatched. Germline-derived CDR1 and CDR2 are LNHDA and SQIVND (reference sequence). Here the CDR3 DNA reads TGTGCCAGTAGTCCCGACAGGGGAGGGTACTCCAATCAGCCCCAGCATTTT. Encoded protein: CASSPDRGGYSNQPQHF. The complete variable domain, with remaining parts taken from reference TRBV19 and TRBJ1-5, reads DGGITQSPKYLFRKEGQNVTLSCEQNLNHDAMYWYRQDPGQGLRLIYYSQIVNDFQKGDIAEGYSVSREKKESFPLTVTSAQKNPTAFYLCASSPDRGGYSNQPQHFGDGTRLSIL.

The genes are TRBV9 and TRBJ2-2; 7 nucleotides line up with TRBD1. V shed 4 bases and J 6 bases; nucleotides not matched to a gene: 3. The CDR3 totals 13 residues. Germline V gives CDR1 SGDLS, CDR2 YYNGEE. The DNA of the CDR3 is TGTGCCAGCAGCTGGGACAGTGCCGGGGAGCTGTTTTTT. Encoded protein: CASSWDSAGELFF. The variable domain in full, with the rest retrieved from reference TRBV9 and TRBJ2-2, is DSGVTQTPKHLITATGQRVTLRCSPRSGDLSVYWYQQSLDQGLQFLIQYYNGEERAKGNILERFSAQQFPDLHSELNLSSLELGDSALYFCASSWDSAGELFFGEGSRLTVL.

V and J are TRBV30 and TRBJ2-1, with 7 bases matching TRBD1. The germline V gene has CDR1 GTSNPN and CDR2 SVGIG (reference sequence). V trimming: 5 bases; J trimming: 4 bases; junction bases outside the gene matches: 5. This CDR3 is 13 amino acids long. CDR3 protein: CAWGKGAYNEQFF. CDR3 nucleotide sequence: TGTGCCTGGGGAAAGGGGGCTTACAATGAGCAGTTCTTC.

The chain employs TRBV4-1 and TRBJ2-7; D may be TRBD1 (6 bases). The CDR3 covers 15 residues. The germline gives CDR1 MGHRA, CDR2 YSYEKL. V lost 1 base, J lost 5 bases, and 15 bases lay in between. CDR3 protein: CASSQVMHRTDEQYF. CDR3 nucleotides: TGCGCCAGCAGCCAAGTAATGCACCGGACAGACGAGCAGTACTTC.

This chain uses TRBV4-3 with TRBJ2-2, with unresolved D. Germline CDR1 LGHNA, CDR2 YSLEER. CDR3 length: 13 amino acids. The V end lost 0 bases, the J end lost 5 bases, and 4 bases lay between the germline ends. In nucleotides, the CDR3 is TGCGCCAGCAGCCAAGATGAAACCGGGGAGCTGTTTTTT. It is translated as CASSQDETGELFF.

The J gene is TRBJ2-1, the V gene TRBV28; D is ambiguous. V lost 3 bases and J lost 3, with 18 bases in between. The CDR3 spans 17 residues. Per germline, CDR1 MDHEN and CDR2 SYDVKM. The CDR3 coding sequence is TGTGCCAGCAGTTTCCCCCCCGGGCGGAGATTCTACAATGAGCAGTTCTTC. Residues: CASSFPPGRRFYNEQFF.

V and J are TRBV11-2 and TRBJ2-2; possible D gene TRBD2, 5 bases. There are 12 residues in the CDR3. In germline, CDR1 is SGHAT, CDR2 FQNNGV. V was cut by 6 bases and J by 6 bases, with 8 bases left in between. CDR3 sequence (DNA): TGTGCCAGCAGGCTAGCAGCCGGGGAGCTGTTTTTT. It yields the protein CASRLAAGELFF.

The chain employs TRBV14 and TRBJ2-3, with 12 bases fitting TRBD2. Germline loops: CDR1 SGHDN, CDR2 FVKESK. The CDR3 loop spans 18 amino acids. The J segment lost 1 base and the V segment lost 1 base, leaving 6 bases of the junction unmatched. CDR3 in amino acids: CASSQALAGGLRTDTQYF. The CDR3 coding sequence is TGTGCCAGCAGCCAAGCTCTAGCGGGGGGGCTCCGCACAGATACGCAGTATTTT.

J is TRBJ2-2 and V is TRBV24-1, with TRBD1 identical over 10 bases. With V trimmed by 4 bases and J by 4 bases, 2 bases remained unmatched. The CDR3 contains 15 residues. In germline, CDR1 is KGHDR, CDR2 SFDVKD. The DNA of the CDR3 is TGTGCCACCAGTGAGACAGGGGGCACCACCGGGGAGCTGTTTTTT. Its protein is CATSETGGTTGELFF.

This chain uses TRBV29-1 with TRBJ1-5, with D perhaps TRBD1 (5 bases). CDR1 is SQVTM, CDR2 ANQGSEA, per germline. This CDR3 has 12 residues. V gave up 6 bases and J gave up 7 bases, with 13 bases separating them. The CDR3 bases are TGCAGCGTGGGGGAGGGTTTCCAGCCCCAGCATTTT. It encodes CSVGEGFQPQHF.